Below, 22 T cell receptor beta chains from the same sample are listed, as sequenced in a study of cytomegalovirus exposure and HLA in healthy donors. With 60 Vbeta and 13 Jbeta primers, the PCR was carried out. The table came from immunoSEQ multiplex PCR; TCRdb's copy has only in-frame clones and leaves some out. The table has about 100,000 clones, 74% seen once. Input material: PBMCs. These receptors originate from a man in his fifties or sixties in good health and CMV-seropositive.

This rearrangement joins TRBV10-3 to TRBJ2-7; TRBD1 agrees at 7 bases. The CDR3 extends over 12 amino acids. The ends lost 6 bases at V and 3 bases at J; junction bases unmatched: 2. Germline CDR1 is ENHRY and CDR2 is SYGVKD. CDR3 sequence (DNA): TGTGCCATCAGGGGGGACAGCTACGAGCAGTACTTC. Encoded protein: CAIRGDSYEQYF.

This chain connects TRBV5-1 to TRBJ2-3; 11 bases align to TRBD2. V trimming: 5 bases; J trimming: 5 bases; junction bases outside the gene matches: 4. From germline, CDR1 is SGHRS and CDR2 YFSETQ. This CDR3 has 14 residues. In nucleotides, the CDR3 is TGCGCCAGCAGAGAAACTAGCGGGGGAGATACGCAGTATTTT. Translated: CASRETSGGDTQYF.

The chain has TRBV5-1 and TRBJ2-7; 7 nucleotides match TRBD1. V shed 0 bases, J shed 7 bases, and the junction held 13 bases outside the gene matches. CDR3 length: 16 residues. Germline CDR1 reads SGHRS; CDR2 reads YFSETQ. CDR3 sequence: CASSLGPRQGVWEQYF. The DNA for the CDR3 is TGCGCCAGCAGCTTGGGACCTAGGCAGGGGGTATGGGAGCAGTACTTC. Variable domain in full (rest from reference TRBV5-1 and TRBJ2-7): KAGVTQTPRYLIKTRGQQVTLSCSPISGHRSVSWYQQTPGQGLQFLFEYFSETQRNKGNFPGRFSGRQFSNSRSEMNVSTLELGDSALYLCASSLGPRQGVWEQYFGPGTRLTVT.

The chain combines TRBV2 with TRBJ1-1; the D is unclear. The CDR3 is made up of 12 amino acids. V shed 8 bases and J shed 2 bases, with 9 bases lying between them. Germline-derived CDR1 and CDR2 are SNHLY and FYNNEI. The chain's CDR3 is CASCGLNTEAFF. The CDR3 nucleotides are TGTGCCAGCTGCGGGTTAAACACTGAAGCTTTCTTT.

This clone was detected only once. V is TRBV7-3 and J is TRBJ2-1; D is ambiguous. With 4 bases removed from V and 0 bases from J, the gap between germline ends came to 10 bases. Germline CDR1 reads SGHTA; CDR2 reads FQGTGA. This CDR3 has 15 residues. The CDR3 nucleotides read TGTGCCAGCAGCTCCGACACCGGCTCCTACAATGAGCAGTTCTTC. It encodes CASSSDTGSYNEQFF.

The gene calls are TRBV6-6 and TRBJ1-1; D gene unclear. CDR1 is MNHNY, CDR2 SVGAGI, per germline (reference sequence). Trimming took 0 bases from V and 1 from J, leaving 6 bases between them. This CDR3 has 14 residues. The CDR3, as DNA: TGTGCCAGCAGTTACTCCGAGGGGAACACTGAAGCTTTCTTT. This encodes CASSYSEGNTEAFF.

This chain joins TRBV7-3 and TRBJ2-3; 7 nucleotides agree with TRBD1. The CDR3 runs to 15 residues. CDR1 is SGHTA and CDR2 is FQGTGA in the germline V gene. V trimming: 5 bases; J trimming: 1 base; junction bases outside the gene matches: 6. The chain's CDR3 is CASSETGVGTDTQYF. DNA of the CDR3: TGTGCCAGCAGCGAAACAGGGGTGGGCACAGATACGCAGTATTTT.

The chain uses TRBV19 and TRBJ2-1; TRBD2 matches 11 bases. V was clipped by 6 bases and J by 7 bases; unmatched bases: 14. CDR1 and CDR2 from the germline V gene are LNHDA and SQIVND (reference sequence). The CDR3 length is 17 residues. This CDR3 reads CASRRDSGRAVQNEQFF. CDR3 sequence (DNA): TGTGCCAGTAGGAGAGATAGCGGGAGGGCTGTCCAGAATGAGCAGTTCTTC.

This clone appeared a few times. The rearrangement joins TRBV11-2 to TRBJ1-6; possibly TRBD1 for D (6 bases). Germline loops: CDR1 SGHAT, CDR2 FQNNGV. The V and J ends lost 4 bases and 0 bases respectively, with 16 bases between them. This CDR3 comprises 18 residues. The CDR3 reads CASSWRGGESSYNSPLHF. CDR3 sequence (DNA): TGTGCCAGCAGCTGGAGGGGGGGGGAGAGCTCCTATAATTCACCCCTCCACTTT.

The chain uses TRBV6-5 and TRBJ1-6, with TRBD1 as a possible D gene (5 bases). V shed 8 bases and J shed 1 base, with 12 bases lying between them. CDR1 and CDR2 from the germline V gene are MNHEY and SVGAGI. This CDR3 is 15 amino acids long. The CDR3 DNA is TGTGCCAGCCTCAGGAGGGGTTCCTATAATTCACCCCTCCACTTT. The encoded protein is CASLRRGSYNSPLHF.

V gene TRBV29-1 combines with J gene TRBJ1-2; TRBD1 is a possible D gene (6 bases). There are 14 residues in the CDR3. Trimming left V 7 bases short and J 7 bases short, with 22 bases between. Germline V lookup: CDR1 SQVTM, CDR2 ANQGSEA. The CDR3 is CSAPTNWGPIGYTF. Written as DNA, the CDR3 is TGCAGCGCCCCGACAAATTGGGGGCCAATTGGCTACACCTTC.

The rearrangement joins TRBV20-1 to TRBJ2-1; no firm D call. Germline V gene sequence: CDR1 DFQATT, CDR2 SNEGSKA (reference sequence). The CDR3 is 11 residues long. The germline V and J ends were trimmed by 8 bases and 5 bases, with 10 bases remaining between them. Here the CDR3 DNA reads TGCAGTCCTTTGGCGGACAATGAGCAGTTCTTC. Its protein is CSPLADNEQFF.

This sequence joins TRBV7-6 and TRBJ2-5; D is possibly TRBD2 (5 bases). Germline loops: CDR1 SGHVS, CDR2 FNYEAQ. Deletions cut 1 base from V and 2 bases from J, with 11 bases between. The CDR3 runs to 15 residues. The CDR3 DNA reads TGTGCCAGCAGCTTAGTTCCGGGGATGCAAGAGACCCAGTACTTC. Protein sequence: CASSLVPGMQETQYF.

This chain connects TRBV7-9 to TRBJ1-2; D might be TRBD1 (5 bases). CDR1 is SEHNR and CDR2 is FQNEAQ in the germline V gene (reference sequence). CDR3 length: 14 residues. The ends were cut back, 3 bases at V and 8 bases at J, with 16 bases in the middle. The CDR3 region is CASSFDSTRVGYTF. DNA for the CDR3: TGTGCCAGCAGCTTTGACAGTACTCGGGTCGGCTACACCTTC.

The rearrangement links TRBV5-1 to TRBJ1-4; 10 bases are a match to TRBD1. With V trimmed by 7 bases and J by 8 bases, 8 bases remained unmatched. Germline V lookup: CDR1 SGHRS, CDR2 YFSETQ. CDR3 length: 14 amino acids. The CDR3, as DNA: TGCGCCAGCCGCTGGACAGGGGGAGACGAAAAACTGTTTTTT. Translated: CASRWTGGDEKLFF.

This sequence joins TRBV5-4 and TRBJ2-7; tentative D call: TRBD2 (5 bases). Germline values: CDR1 SGHNT, CDR2 YYREEE (reference sequence). Trimming cost V 0 bases and J 3 bases, with 10 bases left between them. CDR3 size: 14 residues. The DNA for the CDR3 is TGTGCCAGCAGCTTGGAGGACTCGAACTACGAGCAGTACTTC. It specifies CASSLEDSNYEQYF.

The rearrangement joins TRBV2 to TRBJ2-7; TRBD1 matches 8 bases. V trimming: 5 bases; J trimming: 0 bases; junction bases outside the gene matches: 3. The germline V gene has CDR1 SNHLY and CDR2 FYNNEI. This CDR3 has 14 residues. CDR3 region: CASSSQGASYEQYF. The CDR3 bases are TGTGCCAGCAGTAGCCAGGGGGCCTCCTACGAGCAGTACTTC. The variable domain in full, with the rest retrieved from reference TRBV2 and TRBJ2-7, is EPEVTQTPSHQVTQMGQEVILRCVPISNHLYFYWYRQILGQKVEFLVSFYNNEISEKSEIFDDQFSVERPDGSNFTLKIRSTKLEDSAMYFCASSSQGASYEQYFGPGTRLTVT.

The chain recombines TRBV5-4 with TRBJ1-1; tentative D call: TRBD1 (6 bases). Trimming left V 1 base short and J 5 bases short, with 12 bases between. This CDR3 comprises 14 residues. CDR1 is SGHNT and CDR2 is YYREEE in the germline V gene (reference sequence). As DNA, the CDR3 is TGTGCCAGCAGCTTGAGGGGGAGTTGGACTGAAGCTTTCTTT. Its translation: CASSLRGSWTEAFF.

J is TRBJ2-6 and V is TRBV12-5; D remains ambiguous. CDR1 is LGHNT and CDR2 is FRNRAP in the germline V gene. V dropped 7 bases and J dropped 0 bases, with 4 bases sitting between them. This CDR3 is 13 amino acids long. The chain's CDR3 is CASVRSGANVLTF. The CDR3 coding sequence is TGTGCTAGTGTCCGCTCTGGGGCCAACGTCCTGACTTTC.

This CDR3 reads CASSFLLAGPGNEQFF. The CDR3, as DNA: TGTGCCAGCAGTTTCCTTCTAGCGGGTCCGGGGAATGAGCAGTTCTTC. The chain employs TRBV27 and TRBJ2-1; 8 nucleotides agree with TRBD2. Germline V gene sequence: CDR1 MNHEY, CDR2 SMNVEV (reference sequence). There are 16 residues in the CDR3. After removal of 3 bases from V and 7 bases from J, the junction contained 11 bases not matched to a gene.

V and J are TRBV5-1 and TRBJ2-1, with D perhaps TRBD2 (5 bases). This CDR3 has 16 amino acids. CDR1 is SGHRS, CDR2 YFSETQ, per germline. V lost 3 bases to trimming and J lost 6 bases, with 19 bases between them. The CDR3 protein is CASSSKLAPSANEQFF. CDR3 sequence (DNA): TGCGCCAGCAGCTCGAAGCTAGCTCCTTCGGCCAATGAGCAGTTCTTC.

The V call is TRBV2, the J call TRBJ2-7; the match to TRBD1 covers 11 bases. Per the germline V gene, CDR1 is SNHLY and CDR2 is FYNNEI. The V and J ends lost 8 bases and 4 bases, in that order; junction bases with no gene match: 4. The CDR3 extends over 13 amino acids. CDR3 loop: CASRRDRGYEQYF. In DNA form, the CDR3 reads TGTGCCAGCCGCCGGGACAGGGGGTACGAGCAGTACTTC.